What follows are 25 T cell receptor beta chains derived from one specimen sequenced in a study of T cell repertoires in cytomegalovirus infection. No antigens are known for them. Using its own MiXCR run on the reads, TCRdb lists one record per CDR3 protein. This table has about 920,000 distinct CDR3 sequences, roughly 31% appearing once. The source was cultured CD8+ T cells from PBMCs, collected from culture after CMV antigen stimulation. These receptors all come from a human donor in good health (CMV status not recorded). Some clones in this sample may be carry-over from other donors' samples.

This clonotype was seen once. Written as DNA, the CDR3 is TGCAGCGTTGGTGAGGTGGGCCCCGTTTACAATGAGCAGTTCTTC. Translation: CSVGEVGPVYNEQFF. The J gene is TRBJ2-1, the V gene TRBV29-1; D gene ambiguous. This CDR3 comprises 15 residues. The germline V gene has CDR1 SQVTM and CDR2 ANQGSEA. Trimming left V 4 bases short and J 4 bases short, with 17 bases between.

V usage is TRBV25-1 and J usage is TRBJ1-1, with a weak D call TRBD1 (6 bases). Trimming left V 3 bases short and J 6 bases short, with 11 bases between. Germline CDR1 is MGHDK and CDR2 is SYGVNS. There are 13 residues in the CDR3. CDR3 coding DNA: TGTGCCAGCAGTGATCCAGGGGCCCCTGAAGCTTTCTTT. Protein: CASSDPGAPEAFF.

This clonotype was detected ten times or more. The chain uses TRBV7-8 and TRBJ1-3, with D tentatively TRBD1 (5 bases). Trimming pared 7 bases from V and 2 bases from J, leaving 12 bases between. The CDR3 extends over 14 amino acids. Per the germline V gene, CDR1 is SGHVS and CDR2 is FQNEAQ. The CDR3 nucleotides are TGTGCCAGCACCGAGGGAGGGGCTGGAAACACCATATATTTT. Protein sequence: CASTEGGAGNTIYF.

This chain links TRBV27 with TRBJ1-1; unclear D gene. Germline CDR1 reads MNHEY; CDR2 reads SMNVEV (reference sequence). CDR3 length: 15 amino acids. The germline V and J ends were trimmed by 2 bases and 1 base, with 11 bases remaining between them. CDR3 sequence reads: CASSLVPRGNTEAFF. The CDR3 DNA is TGTGCCAGCAGTTTAGTCCCGCGAGGGAACACTGAAGCTTTCTTT.

The CDR3 region is CASSPSRSREHEQYV. The CDR3 nucleotides are TGTGCCAGCTCACCAAGCAGGAGCAGGGAGCACGAGCAGTACGTC. This sequence joins TRBV18 and TRBJ2-7; perhaps D is TRBD1 or TRBD2 (5 bases each). Trimming took off 2 bases at V and 5 bases at J, with 16 bases between the two ends. CDR1 and CDR2 (germline): KGHSH, LQKENI. The CDR3 consists of 15 residues.

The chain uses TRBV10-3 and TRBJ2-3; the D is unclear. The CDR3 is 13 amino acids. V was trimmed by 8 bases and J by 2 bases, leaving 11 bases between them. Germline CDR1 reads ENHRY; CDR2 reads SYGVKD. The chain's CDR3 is CAISRLNTDTQYF. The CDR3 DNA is TGTGCCATCTCAAGGCTTAACACAGATACGCAGTATTTT.

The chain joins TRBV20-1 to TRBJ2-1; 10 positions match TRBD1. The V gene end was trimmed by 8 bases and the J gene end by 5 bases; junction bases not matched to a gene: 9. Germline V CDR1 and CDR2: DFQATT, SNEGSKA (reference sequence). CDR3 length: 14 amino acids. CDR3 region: CSPQWDRGHNEQFF. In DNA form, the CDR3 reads TGCAGTCCGCAGTGGGACAGGGGCCACAATGAGCAGTTCTTC.

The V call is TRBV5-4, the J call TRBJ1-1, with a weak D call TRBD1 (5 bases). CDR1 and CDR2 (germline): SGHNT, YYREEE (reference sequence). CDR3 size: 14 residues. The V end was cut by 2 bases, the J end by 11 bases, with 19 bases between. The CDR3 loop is CASSFSGTAVRAFF. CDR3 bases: TGTGCCAGCAGCTTCTCTGGGACGGCGGTTCGGGCTTTCTTT.

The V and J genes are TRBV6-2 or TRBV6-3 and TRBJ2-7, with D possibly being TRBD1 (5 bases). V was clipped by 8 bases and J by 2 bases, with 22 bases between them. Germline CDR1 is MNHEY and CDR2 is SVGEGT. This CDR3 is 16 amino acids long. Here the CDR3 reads CASSGPWGGATYEQYV. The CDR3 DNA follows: TGTGCCAGCTCGGGCCCCTGGGGCGGAGCTACCTACGAGCAGTACGTC.

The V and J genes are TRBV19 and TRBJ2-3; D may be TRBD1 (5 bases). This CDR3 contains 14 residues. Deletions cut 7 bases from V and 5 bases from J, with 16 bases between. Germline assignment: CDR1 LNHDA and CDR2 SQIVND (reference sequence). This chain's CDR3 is CASKRLPQGDTQYF. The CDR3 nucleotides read TGTGCCAGTAAACGACTCCCCCAGGGAGATACGCAGTATTTT.

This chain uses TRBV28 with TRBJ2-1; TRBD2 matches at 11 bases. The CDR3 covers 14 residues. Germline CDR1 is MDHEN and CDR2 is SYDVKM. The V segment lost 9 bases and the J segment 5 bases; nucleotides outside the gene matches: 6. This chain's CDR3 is CASYSGGEDNEQFF. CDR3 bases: TGTGCCAGTTATAGCGGGGGGGAAGACAATGAGCAGTTCTTC.

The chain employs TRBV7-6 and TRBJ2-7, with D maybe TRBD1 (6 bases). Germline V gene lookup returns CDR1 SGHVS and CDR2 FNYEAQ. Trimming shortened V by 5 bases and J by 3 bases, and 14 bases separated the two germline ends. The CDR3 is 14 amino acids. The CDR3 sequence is CASSPRQANYEQYF. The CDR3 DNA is TGTGCCAGCAGCCCAAGACAGGCCAACTACGAGCAGTACTTC.

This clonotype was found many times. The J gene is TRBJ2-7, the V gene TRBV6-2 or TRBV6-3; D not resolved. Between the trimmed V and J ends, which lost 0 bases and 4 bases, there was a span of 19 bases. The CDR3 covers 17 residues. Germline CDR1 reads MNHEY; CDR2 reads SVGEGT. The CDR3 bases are TGTGCCAGCAGTTACTCGGCTGCCTCATACCACGAATACGAGCAGTACGTC. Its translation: CASSYSAASYHEYEQYV.

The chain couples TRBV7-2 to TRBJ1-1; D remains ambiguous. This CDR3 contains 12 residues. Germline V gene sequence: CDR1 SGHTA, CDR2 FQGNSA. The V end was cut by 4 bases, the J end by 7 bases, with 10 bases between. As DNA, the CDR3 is TGTGCCAGCAGCTGGACCGAACATGAAGCTTTCTTT. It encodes CASSWTEHEAFF.

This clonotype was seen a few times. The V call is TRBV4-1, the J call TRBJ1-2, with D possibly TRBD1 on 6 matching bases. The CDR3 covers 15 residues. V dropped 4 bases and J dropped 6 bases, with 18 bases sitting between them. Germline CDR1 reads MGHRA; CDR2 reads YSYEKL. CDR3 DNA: TGCGCCAGCAGCCGGACCCTGGACAGTCTCGATGGCTACACCTTC. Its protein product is CASSRTLDSLDGYTF.

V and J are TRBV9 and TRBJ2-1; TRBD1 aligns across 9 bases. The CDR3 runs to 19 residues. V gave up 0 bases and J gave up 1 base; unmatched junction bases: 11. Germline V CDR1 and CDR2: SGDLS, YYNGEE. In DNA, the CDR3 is TGTGCCAGCAGCGTAGGACGGGACAGGGCCCCCCGGTCCTACAATGAGCAGTTCTTC. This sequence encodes CASSVGRDRAPRSYNEQFF.

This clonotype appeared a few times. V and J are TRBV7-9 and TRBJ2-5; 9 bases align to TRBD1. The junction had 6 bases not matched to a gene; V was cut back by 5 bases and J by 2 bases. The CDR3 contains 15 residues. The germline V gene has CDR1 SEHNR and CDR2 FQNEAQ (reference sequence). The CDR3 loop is CASSVPGTGQETQYF. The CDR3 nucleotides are TGTGCCAGCAGCGTTCCCGGGACAGGGCAAGAGACCCAGTACTTC.

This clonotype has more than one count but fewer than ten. As DNA, the CDR3 is TGTGCCATCAGGGGAAATCGAGGCTACACCTTC. It codes for CAIRGNRGYTF. The V gene is TRBV10-3, the J gene TRBJ1-2, with D unresolved. The CDR3 sequence is 11 residues long. In germline, CDR1 is ENHRY, CDR2 SYGVKD. The V gene lost 6 bases and the J gene lost 8 bases, with 10 bases spanning the gap.

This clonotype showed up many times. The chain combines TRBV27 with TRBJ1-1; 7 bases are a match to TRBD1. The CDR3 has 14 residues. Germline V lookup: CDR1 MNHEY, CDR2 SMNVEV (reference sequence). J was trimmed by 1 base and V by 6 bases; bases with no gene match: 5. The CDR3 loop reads CASSPGTENTEAFF. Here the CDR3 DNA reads TGTGCCAGCAGCCCCGGGACAGAGAACACTGAAGCTTTCTTT.

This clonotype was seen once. CDR3 nucleotide sequence: TGTGCCAGCAGCCCCGCAGGGGCTGAAGAGCAGTACGTC. Protein product: CASSPAGAEEQYV. This rearrangement joins TRBV3-1 to TRBJ2-7; a possible D gene is TRBD1 (6 bases). V was cut by 4 bases and J by 7 bases, with 14 bases left in between. This CDR3 is 13 amino acids long. Germline lookup yields CDR1 LGHDT and CDR2 YNNKEL (reference sequence).

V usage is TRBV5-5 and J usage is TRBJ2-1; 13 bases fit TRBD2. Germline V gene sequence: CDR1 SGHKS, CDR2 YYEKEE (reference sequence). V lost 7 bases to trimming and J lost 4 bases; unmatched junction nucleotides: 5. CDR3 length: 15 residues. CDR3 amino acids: CASYGTSGDYNEQFF. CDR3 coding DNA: TGTGCCAGCTACGGGACTAGCGGGGATTACAATGAGCAGTTCTTC.

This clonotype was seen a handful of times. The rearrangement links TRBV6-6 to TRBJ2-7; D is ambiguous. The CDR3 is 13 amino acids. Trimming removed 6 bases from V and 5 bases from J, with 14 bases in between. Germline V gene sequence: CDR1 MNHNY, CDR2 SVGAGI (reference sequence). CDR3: CASRNGLRDEQYV. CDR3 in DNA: TGTGCCAGCAGGAATGGGCTACGGGACGAGCAGTACGTC.

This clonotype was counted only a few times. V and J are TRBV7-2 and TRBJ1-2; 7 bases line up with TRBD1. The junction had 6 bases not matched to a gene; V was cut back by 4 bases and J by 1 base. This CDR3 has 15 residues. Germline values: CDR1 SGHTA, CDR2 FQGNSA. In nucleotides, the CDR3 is TGTGCCAGCAGCTACCAGACAGGGAATAACTATGGCTACACCTTC. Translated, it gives CASSYQTGNNYGYTF.

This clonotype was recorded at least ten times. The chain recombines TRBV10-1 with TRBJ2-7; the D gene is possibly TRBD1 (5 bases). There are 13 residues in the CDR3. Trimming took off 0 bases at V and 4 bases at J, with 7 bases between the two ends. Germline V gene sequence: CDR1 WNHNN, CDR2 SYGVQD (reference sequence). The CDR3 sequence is CASSESGQYEQYF. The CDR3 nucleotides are TGCGCCAGCAGTGAGTCGGGGCAGTACGAGCAGTACTTC.

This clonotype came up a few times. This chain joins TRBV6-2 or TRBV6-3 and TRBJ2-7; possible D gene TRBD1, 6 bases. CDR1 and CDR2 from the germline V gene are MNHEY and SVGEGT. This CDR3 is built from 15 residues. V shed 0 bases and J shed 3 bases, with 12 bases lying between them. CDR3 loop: CASSYSRTANYEQYV. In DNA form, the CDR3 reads TGTGCCAGCAGTTACTCCCGGACAGCTAACTACGAGCAGTACGTC.